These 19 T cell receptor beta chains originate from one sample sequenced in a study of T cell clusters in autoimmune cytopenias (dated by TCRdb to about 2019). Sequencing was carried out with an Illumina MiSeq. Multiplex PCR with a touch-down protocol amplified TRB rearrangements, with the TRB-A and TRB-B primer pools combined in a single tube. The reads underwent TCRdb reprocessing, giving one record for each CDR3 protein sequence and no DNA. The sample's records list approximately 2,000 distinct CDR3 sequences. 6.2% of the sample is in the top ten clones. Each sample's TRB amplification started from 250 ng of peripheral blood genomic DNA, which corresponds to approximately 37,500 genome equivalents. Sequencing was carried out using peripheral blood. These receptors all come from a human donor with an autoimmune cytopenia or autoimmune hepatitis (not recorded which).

CDR3 protein: CASSLAPRYRTHEQYF. The genes are TRBV7-9 and TRBJ2-7; lacking DNA, the TRBD2 call made by TCRdb goes unchecked. This CDR3 is built from 16 residues. The germline CDR1 and CDR2 sequences are SEHNR and FQNEAQ (reference sequence).

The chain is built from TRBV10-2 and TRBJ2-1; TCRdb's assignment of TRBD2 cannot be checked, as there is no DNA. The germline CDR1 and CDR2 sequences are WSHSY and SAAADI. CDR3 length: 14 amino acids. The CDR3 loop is CASSGTSGHNEQFF.

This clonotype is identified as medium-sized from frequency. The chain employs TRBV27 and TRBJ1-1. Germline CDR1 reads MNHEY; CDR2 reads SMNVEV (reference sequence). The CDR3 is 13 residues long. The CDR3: CASSSQMNTEAFF.

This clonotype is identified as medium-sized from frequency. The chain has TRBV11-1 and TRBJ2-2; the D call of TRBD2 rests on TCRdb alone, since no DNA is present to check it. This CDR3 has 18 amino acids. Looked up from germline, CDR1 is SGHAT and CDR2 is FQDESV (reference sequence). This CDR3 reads CASSPLEIAGERTGELFF.

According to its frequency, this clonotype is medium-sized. The CDR3: CASSPIGDLGAEKLFF. This rearrangement joins TRBV4-1 to TRBJ1-4; TCRdb calls TRBD1, which cannot be checked without DNA. Germline V lookup: CDR1 MGHRA, CDR2 YSYEKL. This CDR3 has 16 amino acids.

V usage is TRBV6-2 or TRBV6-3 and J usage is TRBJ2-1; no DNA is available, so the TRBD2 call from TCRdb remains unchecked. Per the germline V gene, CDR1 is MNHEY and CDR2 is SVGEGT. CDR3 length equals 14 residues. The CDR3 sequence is CASSYRTSGPKQFF.

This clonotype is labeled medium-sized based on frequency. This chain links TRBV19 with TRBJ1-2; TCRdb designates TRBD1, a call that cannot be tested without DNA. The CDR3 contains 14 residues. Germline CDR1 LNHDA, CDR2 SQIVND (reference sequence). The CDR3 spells CASTTDRWNYGYTF.

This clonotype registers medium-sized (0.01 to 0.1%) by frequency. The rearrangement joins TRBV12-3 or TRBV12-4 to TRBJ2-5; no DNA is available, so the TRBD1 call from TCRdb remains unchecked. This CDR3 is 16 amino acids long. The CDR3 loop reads CASSSLGQGQAETQYF.

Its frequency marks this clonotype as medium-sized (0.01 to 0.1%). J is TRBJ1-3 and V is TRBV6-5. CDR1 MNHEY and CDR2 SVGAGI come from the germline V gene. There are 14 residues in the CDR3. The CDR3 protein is CASREDSSGNTIYF.

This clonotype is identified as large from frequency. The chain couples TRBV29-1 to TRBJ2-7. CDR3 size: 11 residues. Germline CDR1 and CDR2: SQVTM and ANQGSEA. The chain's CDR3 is CSVISGSEQYF.

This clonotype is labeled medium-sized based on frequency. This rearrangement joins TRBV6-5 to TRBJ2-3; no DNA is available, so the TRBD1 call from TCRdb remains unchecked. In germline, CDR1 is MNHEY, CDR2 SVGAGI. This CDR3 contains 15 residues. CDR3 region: CASSYSGQSTDTQYF.

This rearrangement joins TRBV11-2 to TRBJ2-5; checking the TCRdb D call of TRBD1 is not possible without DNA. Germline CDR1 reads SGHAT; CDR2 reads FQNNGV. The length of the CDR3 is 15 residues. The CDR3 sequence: CASSRPDRAKETQYF.

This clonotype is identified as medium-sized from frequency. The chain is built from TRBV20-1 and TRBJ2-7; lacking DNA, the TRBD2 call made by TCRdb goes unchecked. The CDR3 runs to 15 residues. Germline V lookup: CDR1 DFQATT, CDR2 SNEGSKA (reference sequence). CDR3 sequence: CSALTSGVLSYEQYF.

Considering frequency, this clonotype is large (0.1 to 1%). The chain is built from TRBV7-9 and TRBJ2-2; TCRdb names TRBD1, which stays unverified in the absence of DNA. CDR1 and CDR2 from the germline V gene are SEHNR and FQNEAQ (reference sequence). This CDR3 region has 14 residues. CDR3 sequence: CASSLTGRTGELFF.

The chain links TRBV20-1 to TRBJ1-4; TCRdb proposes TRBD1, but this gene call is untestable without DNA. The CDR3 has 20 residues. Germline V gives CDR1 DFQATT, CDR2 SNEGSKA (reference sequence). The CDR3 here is CSARAGGWQGDYKTNEKLFF.

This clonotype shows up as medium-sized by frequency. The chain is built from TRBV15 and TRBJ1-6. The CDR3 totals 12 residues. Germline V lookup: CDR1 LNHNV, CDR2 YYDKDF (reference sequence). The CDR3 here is CATREGDSPLHF.

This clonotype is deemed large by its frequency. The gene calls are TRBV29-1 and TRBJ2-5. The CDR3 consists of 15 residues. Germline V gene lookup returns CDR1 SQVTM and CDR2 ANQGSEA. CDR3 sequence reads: CSVEKVPSYQETQYF.

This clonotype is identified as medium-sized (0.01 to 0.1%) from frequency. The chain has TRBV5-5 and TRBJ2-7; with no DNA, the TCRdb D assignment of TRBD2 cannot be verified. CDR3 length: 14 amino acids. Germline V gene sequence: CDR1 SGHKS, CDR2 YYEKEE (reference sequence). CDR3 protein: CASSWDRAAYEQYF.

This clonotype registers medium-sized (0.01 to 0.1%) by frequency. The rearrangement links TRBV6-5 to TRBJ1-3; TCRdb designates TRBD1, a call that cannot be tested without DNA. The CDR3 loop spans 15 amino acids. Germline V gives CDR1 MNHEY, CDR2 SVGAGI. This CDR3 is CASQTPGGSGNTIYF.